These 32 T cell receptor beta chains were sequenced from one sample in a study of shared clonotypes between healthy human individuals. Generated by immunoSEQ multiplex PCR, the TCRdb table keeps only in-frame clones and is missing some. The table has over 2,000,000 clones, 93% seen once; the top ten hold under 2%. CD45RO-negative CD8 cells positively selected for CCR7 made up the naive population, which excluded terminally differentiated effector memory CD45RA+ cells. Material for sequencing was naive CD8+ T cells from PBMCs. All receptors come from a man in his late teens or twenties in good health. Some clones in this sample may be carry-over from other donors' samples.

The rearrangement links TRBV27 to TRBJ2-7; D ambiguous. Germline V gene lookup returns CDR1 MNHEY and CDR2 SMNVEV (reference sequence). With 5 bases removed from V and 5 bases from J, the gap between germline ends came to 13 bases. CDR3 size: 13 residues. The DNA for the CDR3 is TGTGCCAGCAGTCCCTGGTCCCTCCACGAGCAGTACTTC. This sequence encodes CASSPWSLHEQYF.

The rearrangement links TRBV27 to TRBJ2-3; 11 bases agree with TRBD2. The length of the CDR3 is 17 residues. The V and J ends lost 1 base and 2 bases, in that order; junction bases with no gene match: 5. Germline V CDR1 and CDR2: MNHEY, SMNVEV (reference sequence). The CDR3 coding sequence is TGTGCCAGCAGTTTATTGGGACTAGCGGTTTTCACAGATACGCAGTATTTT. This sequence encodes CASSLLGLAVFTDTQYF.

The chain employs TRBV4-1 and TRBJ2-7; D may be TRBD2 (6 bases). Per germline, CDR1 MGHRA and CDR2 YSYEKL. This CDR3 has 15 amino acids. V was cut by 0 bases and J by 4 bases, with 13 bases left in between. CDR3 protein: CASSQESRRGYEQYF. CDR3 nucleotide sequence: TGCGCCAGCAGCCAAGAGAGCAGGAGGGGATACGAGCAGTACTTC.

This chain uses TRBV14 with TRBJ1-3; TRBD1 is a possible D gene (5 bases). The CDR3 sequence is 17 residues long. Germline CDR1 and CDR2: SGHDN and FVKESK. Deletions cut 4 bases from V and 0 bases from J, with 16 bases between. CDR3 sequence reads: CASSPHPGAGSGNTIYF. Here the CDR3 DNA reads TGTGCCAGCAGCCCCCACCCCGGGGCAGGCTCTGGAAACACCATATATTTT.

The J gene is TRBJ1-2, the V gene TRBV7-9; D remains unclear. The V gene lost 0 bases and the J gene lost 5 bases, with 10 bases spanning the gap. This CDR3 has 14 residues. The germline V gene has CDR1 SEHNR and CDR2 FQNEAQ (reference sequence). CDR3 DNA sequence: TGTGCCAGCAGCTTAGCATCCTCGTGGTATGGCTACACCTTC. It codes for CASSLASSWYGYTF.

V gene TRBV11-2 combines with J gene TRBJ2-5, with TRBD1 matching 8 bases. CDR1 and CDR2 (germline): SGHAT, FQNNGV. There are 16 residues in the CDR3. V lost 0 bases, J lost 3 bases, and 6 bases stayed unmatched. The CDR3 nucleotides read TGTGCCAGCAGCTTAGACAGGGGGCGAAATGAAGAGACCCAGTACTTC. Amino acid sequence: CASSLDRGRNEETQYF.

The chain couples TRBV30 to TRBJ2-7; 13 bases are a match to TRBD2. Germline CDR1 reads GTSNPN; CDR2 reads SVGIG (reference sequence). This CDR3 spans 16 amino acids. With V trimmed by 3 bases and J by 5 bases, 10 bases remained unmatched. CDR3 in DNA: TGTGCCTGGAGCCCCCCCGGACTAGCGGGAGCCAACGAGCAGTACTTC. It translates to CAWSPPGLAGANEQYF.

This chain links TRBV27 with TRBJ2-3, with a possible D match to TRBD1 (5 bases). The CDR3 is 14 amino acids. Germline V gives CDR1 MNHEY, CDR2 SMNVEV (reference sequence). V was clipped by 0 bases and J by 4 bases, with 8 bases between them. The CDR3 spells CASSLSGQADTQYF. DNA of the CDR3: TGTGCCAGCAGTTTATCGGGGCAAGCAGATACGCAGTATTTT.

Here the CDR3 DNA reads TGCGCCAGCAGCTTGGAAAGAGGGTGGGGCACAGATACGCAGTATTTT. Protein product: CASSLERGWGTDTQYF. The chain uses TRBV5-1 and TRBJ2-3; TRBD2 is a possible D gene (5 bases). This CDR3 region has 16 residues. Germline CDR1 reads SGHRS; CDR2 reads YFSETQ. The germline V and J ends were trimmed by 0 bases and 1 base, with 12 bases remaining between them.

The V call is TRBV15, the J call TRBJ2-1; TRBD2 agrees at 12 bases. V lost 9 bases and J lost 10; bases outside the gene matches: 4. The germline CDR1 and CDR2 sequences are LNHNV and YYDKDF (reference sequence). The CDR3 contains 12 residues. The CDR3 coding sequence is TGTGCCACGACTAGCGGGAGTGAGGAGCAGTTCTTC. This encodes CATTSGSEEQFF. Full variable domain (rest looked up from reference TRBV15 and TRBJ2-1): DAMVIQNPRYQVTQFGKPVTLSCSQTLNHNVMYWYQQKSSQAPKLLFHYYDKDFNNEADTPDNFQSRRPNTSFCFLDIRSPGLGDTAMYLCATTSGSEEQFFGPGTRLTVL.

The rearrangement uses TRBV11-2 and TRBJ2-3; D unresolved. The length of the CDR3 is 12 residues. Between the trimmed V and J ends, which lost 3 bases and 6 bases, there was a span of 7 bases. Germline V gene lookup returns CDR1 SGHAT and CDR2 FQNNGV. CDR3 coding DNA: TGTGCCAGCAGCTTTGTCCCGGATACGCAGTATTTT. Its protein is CASSFVPDTQYF.

The chain recombines TRBV7-6 with TRBJ2-3; 9 nucleotides agree with TRBD1. CDR3 length: 14 residues. The J segment lost 1 base and the V segment lost 6 bases, leaving 2 bases of the junction unmatched. Germline CDR1 SGHVS, CDR2 FNYEAQ. In nucleotides, the CDR3 is TGTGCCAGCAGTAGGACAGGGGGCACAGATACGCAGTATTTT. This gives the protein CASSRTGGTDTQYF.

This chain links TRBV7-9 with TRBJ1-5; 7 nucleotides line up with TRBD1. After removal of 5 bases from V and 4 bases from J, the junction contained 11 bases not matched to a gene. The V gene's germline CDR1 is SEHNR and CDR2 FQNEAQ (reference sequence). This CDR3 comprises 16 residues. DNA of the CDR3: TGTGCCAGCAGCGAAGACAGGGAAGAAGGGAATCAGCCCCAGCATTTT. Translated, it gives CASSEDREEGNQPQHF.

The chain combines TRBV11-2 with TRBJ1-1; D possibly corresponds to TRBD1 (6 bases). The CDR3 extends over 15 amino acids. V lost 5 bases and J lost 0, with 13 bases in between. Germline CDR1 SGHAT, CDR2 FQNNGV. For the CDR3, the DNA is TGTGCCAGCAGCCACCCGACAGGAATGAACACTGAAGCTTTCTTT. Translated: CASSHPTGMNTEAFF.

Here the CDR3 reads CASRSDWGHNEQFF. The CDR3, as DNA: TGTGCCAGCAGGTCGGACTGGGGGCACAATGAGCAGTTCTTC. The chain recombines TRBV7-9 with TRBJ2-1; perhaps TRBD1 as D (6 bases). CDR1 and CDR2 from the germline V gene are SEHNR and FQNEAQ (reference sequence). Trimming shortened V by 6 bases and J by 5 bases, and 14 bases separated the two germline ends. This CDR3 region has 14 residues.

The CDR3 region is CASSHKGNNEQFF. The CDR3 bases are TGTGCCAGCAGCCACAAAGGGAACAATGAGCAGTTCTTC. V usage is TRBV14 and J usage is TRBJ2-1; D remains ambiguous. Trimming cost V 3 bases and J 5 bases, with 8 bases left between them. The CDR3 is made up of 13 amino acids. The germline gives CDR1 SGHDN, CDR2 FVKESK.

A word on this clone: This same CDR3 is encoded by further DNA sequences in the sample. V is TRBV29-1 and J is TRBJ2-3; 11 nucleotides agree with TRBD2. The CDR3 contains 13 residues. V lost 5 bases to trimming and J lost 4 bases; unmatched junction nucleotides: 2. Germline-derived CDR1 and CDR2 are SQVTM and ANQGSEA. CDR3 nucleotide sequence: TGCAGCGTTTTAGCGGGAGGGCCAGATACGCAGTATTTT. It is translated as CSVLAGGPDTQYF.

The chain employs TRBV9 and TRBJ2-1; 8 bases align to TRBD2. The CDR3 is 16 amino acids. J lost 3 bases, V lost 7 bases, and 12 bases had no gene match. CDR1 SGDLS and CDR2 YYNGEE come from the germline V gene. The CDR3 sequence: CASSGTSRAIYNEQFF. DNA of the CDR3: TGTGCCAGCTCCGGGACTAGTAGAGCGATCTACAATGAGCAGTTCTTC.

V and J are TRBV5-5 and TRBJ2-5, with D hard to call. V was trimmed by 2 bases and J by 5 bases, leaving 16 bases between them. CDR1 SGHKS and CDR2 YYEKEE come from the germline V gene (reference sequence). The CDR3 sequence is 15 residues long. The CDR3, as DNA: TGTGCCAGCAGCTTTCCGGACGGCCTTGGGGAGACCCAGTACTTC. Its protein is CASSFPDGLGETQYF. The complete variable domain, with remaining parts taken from reference TRBV5-5 and TRBJ2-5, reads DAGVTQSPTHLIKTRGQQVTLRCSPISGHKSVSWYQQVLGQGPQFIFQYYEKEERGRGNFPDRFSARQFPNYSSELNVNALLLGDSALYLCASSFPDGLGETQYFGPGTRLLVL.

As concerns this clone: Other DNA variants within this sample encode the same CDR3. The rearrangement joins TRBV6-6 to TRBJ2-1, with D tentatively TRBD2 (6 bases). CDR1 and CDR2 from the germline V gene are MNHNY and SVGAGI (reference sequence). The V gene lost 2 bases and the J gene lost 1 base, with 9 bases spanning the gap. CDR3 size: 15 residues. The CDR3 DNA reads TGTGCCAGCAGTTACGGTGCGGGATCCTACAATGAGCAGTTCTTC. It specifies CASSYGAGSYNEQFF.

CDR3 region: CASGGGGGGETQYF. CDR3 nucleotide sequence: TGTGCCAGCGGAGGAGGAGGAGGAGGGGAGACCCAGTACTTC. The chain couples TRBV9 to TRBJ2-5; D may be TRBD2 (6 bases). From germline, CDR1 is SGDLS and CDR2 YYNGEE. This CDR3 region has 14 residues. The V and J ends lost 7 bases and 5 bases respectively, with 18 bases between them.

This sequence joins TRBV9 and TRBJ2-7; 14 bases are a match to TRBD2. Germline CDR1 is SGDLS and CDR2 is YYNGEE. The CDR3 length is 16 residues. Unmatched junction bases numbered 3, after V lost 0 bases and J lost 4 bases. The CDR3 bases are TGTGCCAGCAGCGTAGATGGGACTAGCGGGGGATACGAGCAGTACTTC. This codes for CASSVDGTSGGYEQYF.

The V and J genes are TRBV5-8 and TRBJ2-7; possibly TRBD2 for D (5 bases). Germline V gives CDR1 SGHTS, CDR2 YDEGEE. The CDR3 length is 15 residues. Trimming stripped 1 base from V and 0 bases from J, with 11 bases between. CDR3 protein: CASSLRAVLSYEQYF. The CDR3 coding sequence is TGTGCCAGCAGCTTGAGAGCGGTACTCTCCTACGAGCAGTACTTC.

The chain uses TRBV5-4 and TRBJ2-1; D could derive from TRBD1 or TRBD2 (5 bases each). From germline, CDR1 is SGHNT and CDR2 YYREEE (reference sequence). V was clipped by 5 bases and J by 8 bases, with 14 bases between them. The CDR3 consists of 13 residues. CDR3 protein: CASREDRGDEQFF. The CDR3 DNA sequence: TGTGCCAGCAGGGAGGATAGGGGCGATGAGCAGTTCTTC.

The chain carries TRBV6-5 and TRBJ2-7, with 10 bases fitting TRBD2. The V and J ends lost 0 bases and 8 bases, in that order; junction bases with no gene match: 7. The CDR3 extends over 15 amino acids. Germline lookup yields CDR1 MNHEY and CDR2 SVGAGI. The CDR3 loop is CASSYSKLAGIKQYF. The CDR3 DNA is TGTGCCAGCAGTTACTCAAAACTAGCGGGAATCAAGCAGTACTTC.

The J gene is TRBJ2-5, the V gene TRBV7-8; the D is unclear. This CDR3 contains 15 residues. Germline V gene sequence: CDR1 SGHVS, CDR2 FQNEAQ. Between the trimmed V and J ends, which lost 0 bases and 2 bases, there was a span of 10 bases. The CDR3 protein is CASSLAPRAQETQYF. DNA for the CDR3: TGTGCCAGCAGCTTAGCGCCCCGTGCACAAGAGACCCAGTACTTC.

This clone was recorded only once. V and J are TRBV6-5 and TRBJ2-3; D is ambiguous. V dropped 5 bases and J dropped 6 bases, with 15 bases sitting between them. CDR3 length: 14 amino acids. The germline V gene has CDR1 MNHEY and CDR2 SVGAGI. CDR3 sequence (DNA): TGTGCCAGCAGTACCGCGAGGTCGAAGGATACGCAGTATTTT. Protein sequence: CASSTARSKDTQYF.

V and J are TRBV5-8 and TRBJ2-4, with D perhaps matching TRBD1 (6 bases). The CDR3 is made up of 14 amino acids. Trimming took off 5 bases at V and 6 bases at J, with 15 bases between the two ends. The germline gives CDR1 SGHTS, CDR2 YDEGEE. CDR3 in DNA: TGTGCCAGCAGACCCCGGGACATCTTAAACATTCAGTACTTC. This encodes CASRPRDILNIQYF.

This chain uses TRBV7-6 with TRBJ2-2; TRBD2 might be the D (7 bases). Germline-derived CDR1 and CDR2 are SGHVS and FNYEAQ. The CDR3 covers 14 residues. V lost 0 bases and J lost 6, with 8 bases in between. The CDR3 loop reads CASSLAGGAGELFF. CDR3 in DNA: TGTGCCAGCAGCTTAGCAGGGGGGGCCGGGGAGCTGTTTTTT. The full variable domain, its missing parts supplied by reference TRBV7-6 and TRBJ2-2, is GAGVSQSPRYKVTKRGQDVALRCDPISGHVSLYWYRQALGQGPEFLTYFNYEAQQDKSGLPNDRFSAERPEGSISTLTIQRTEQRDSAMYRCASSLAGGAGELFFGEGSRLTVL.

The chain employs TRBV7-8 and TRBJ2-5, with D possibly called TRBD1 or TRBD2 (5 bases each). Germline CDR1 is SGHVS and CDR2 is FQNEAQ. Trimming removed 5 bases from V and 3 bases from J, with 19 bases in between. This CDR3 is built from 16 residues. The CDR3 reads CASSPTWGTIEETQYF. Here the CDR3 DNA reads TGTGCCAGCAGCCCCACTTGGGGGACGATTGAAGAGACCCAGTACTTC.

The chain carries TRBV5-6 and TRBJ2-3, with TRBD1 matching over 8 bases. Trimming cost V 2 bases and J 2 bases; bases outside gene matches: 10. Germline assignment: CDR1 SGHDT and CDR2 YYEEEE. This CDR3 has 17 residues. As DNA, the CDR3 is TGTGCCAGCAGCTTTCTTTCAGGGACAGGTGACACAGATACGCAGTATTTT. Its translation: CASSFLSGTGDTDTQYF.

The chain combines TRBV5-1 with TRBJ2-1; D is possibly TRBD2 (5 bases). The CDR3 covers 14 residues. Germline-derived CDR1 and CDR2 are SGHRS and YFSETQ. The germline V and J ends were trimmed by 4 bases and 0 bases, with 8 bases remaining between them. Written as DNA, the CDR3 is TGCGCCAGCAGCGGTAGCGCCTCCTACAATGAGCAGTTCTTC. This codes for CASSGSASYNEQFF. Based on the CDR3 plus reference TRBV5-1 and TRBJ2-1, the full variable domain is KAGVTQTPRYLIKTRGQQVTLSCSPISGHRSVSWYQQTPGQGLQFLFEYFSETQRNKGNFPGRFSGRQFSNSRSEMNVSTLELGDSALYLCASSGSASYNEQFFGPGTRLTVL.